A selection of T cell receptor beta chains follows, all from one sample in a study of cytomegalovirus exposure and HLA in healthy donors. The method was immunoSEQ multiplex PCR; TCRdb's version includes in-frame clones alone and lacks a portion of them. The sample consists of over 80,000 clones, roughly 76% of them appearing once. The sequenced sample was PBMCs. These receptors were obtained from a man aged 35 to 55 in good health and CMV-seronegative. Each CDR3 is given with its conserved first and last residue. D genes are given only for firm matches. Not every row has a clone size; where given, it reads once, few, many or a size class.

cdr3_aa: CASRGLYGYTF
cdr3_nt: TGTGCCAGCAGGGGGCTCTATGGCTACACCTTC
j_call: TRBJ1-2
v_call: TRBV27
clone_size: few
d_call: .

cdr3_aa: CASSPTDRVNEKLFF
cdr3_nt: TGTGCCAGCTCACCAACTGACAGGGTGAATGAAAAACTGTTTTTT
j_call: TRBJ1-4
v_call: TRBV18
clone_size: .
d_call: TRBD1

cdr3_aa: CASSSLAGYQETQYF
cdr3_nt: TGTGCCAGCAGCTCGCTAGCGGGGTACCAAGAGACCCAGTACTTC
j_call: TRBJ2-5
v_call: TRBV5-4
clone_size: .
d_call: TRBD2

cdr3_aa: CASQQETNPRGYTF
cdr3_nt: TGTGCCAGCCAACAGGAAACCAACCCGCGGGGCTACACCTTC
j_call: TRBJ1-2
v_call: TRBV2
clone_size: .
d_call: .

cdr3_aa: CASRGWGDQPQHF
cdr3_nt: TGTGCCAGCAGGGGGTGGGGGGACCAGCCCCAGCATTTT
j_call: TRBJ1-5
v_call: TRBV2
clone_size: once
d_call: .

cdr3_aa: CATSREVKRGGADTQYF
cdr3_nt: TGTGCCACCAGCAGAGAGGTCAAGCGGGGGGGGGCAGATACGCAGTATTTT
j_call: TRBJ2-3
v_call: TRBV15
clone_size: .
d_call: TRBD2

cdr3_aa: CASSVGQGAWELFF
cdr3_nt: TGTGCCAGCAGCGTGGGACAGGGGGCCTGGGAGCTGTTTTTT
j_call: TRBJ2-2
v_call: TRBV9
clone_size: .
d_call: TRBD1

cdr3_aa: CASSYNRDRGNEQFF
cdr3_nt: TGTGCCAGCAGCTACAACCGGGACAGGGGGAATGAGCAGTTCTTC
j_call: TRBJ2-1
v_call: TRBV2
clone_size: .
d_call: TRBD1

cdr3_aa: CASSEFEGNTEAFF
cdr3_nt: TGTGCCAGCAGTGAATTTGAGGGGAACACTGAAGCTTTCTTT
j_call: TRBJ1-1
v_call: TRBV25-1
clone_size: .
d_call: .

cdr3_aa: CASKQVGGYEQYF
cdr3_nt: TGTGCCAGCAAGCAGGTCGGAGGATACGAGCAGTACTTC
j_call: TRBJ2-7
v_call: TRBV7-2
clone_size: .
d_call: .

cdr3_aa: CASSEYPLGSYNSPLHF
cdr3_nt: TGTGCCAGCAGTGAATACCCGCTCGGCTCCTATAATTCACCCCTCCACTTT
j_call: TRBJ1-6
v_call: TRBV6-4
clone_size: .
d_call: .

cdr3_aa: CASNALRGSYASPLHF
cdr3_nt: TGCGCCAGCAATGCCCTCAGGGGAAGTTACGCTTCACCCCTCCACTTT
j_call: TRBJ1-6
v_call: TRBV10-1
clone_size: .
d_call: .

cdr3_aa: CASSLERGGLGAKTQYF
cdr3_nt: TGTGCCAGCAGCTTGGAGCGGGGGGGCCTAGGCGCCAAGACCCAGTACTTC
j_call: TRBJ2-5
v_call: TRBV5-6
clone_size: .
d_call: TRBD2

cdr3_aa: CASSLLGARQPQHF
cdr3_nt: TGTGCCAGCAGCTTATTAGGGGCGCGACAGCCCCAGCATTTT
j_call: TRBJ1-5
v_call: TRBV7-2
clone_size: .
d_call: .

cdr3_aa: CASSSSTMGDTQYF
cdr3_nt: TGTGCCAGCAGTTCCTCGACAATGGGAGATACGCAGTATTTT
j_call: TRBJ2-3
v_call: TRBV27
clone_size: .
d_call: .

cdr3_aa: CAISRNPGGDEQYF
cdr3_nt: TGTGCCATCAGTCGAAACCCGGGGGGCGACGAGCAGTACTTC
j_call: TRBJ2-7
v_call: TRBV10-3
clone_size: .
d_call: .

cdr3_aa: CASSLALGGPTNEQFF
cdr3_nt: TGTGCCAGCAGCTTGGCTTTGGGGGGGCCGACGAATGAGCAGTTCTTC
j_call: TRBJ2-1
v_call: TRBV5-6
clone_size: .
d_call: .

cdr3_aa: CASSSRGAQDTQYF
cdr3_nt: TGTGCCAGCAGCTCGCGGGGGGCACAAGATACGCAGTATTTT
j_call: TRBJ2-3
v_call: TRBV7-3
clone_size: .
d_call: TRBD2

cdr3_aa: CASTNTRTGMVYNEQFF
cdr3_nt: TGTGCCAGTACCAATACTCGGACAGGGATGGTTTACAATGAGCAGTTCTTC
j_call: TRBJ2-1
v_call: TRBV19
clone_size: .
d_call: TRBD1

cdr3_aa: CASSYRLAGEIGSSYEQYF
cdr3_nt: TGCGCCAGCAGCTACCGACTAGCGGGGGAAATCGGGAGCTCCTACGAGCAGTACTTC
j_call: TRBJ2-7
v_call: TRBV5-1
clone_size: .
d_call: TRBD2

cdr3_aa: CASSLIDEQFF
cdr3_nt: TGTGCCAGCAGCTTAATCGATGAGCAGTTCTTC
j_call: TRBJ2-1
v_call: TRBV7-2
clone_size: .
d_call: .

cdr3_aa: CASSLSGTGNFYEQYF
cdr3_nt: TGTGCCAGCAGTCTATCCGGGACAGGGAACTTCTACGAGCAGTACTTC
j_call: TRBJ2-7
v_call: TRBV27
clone_size: .
d_call: TRBD1

cdr3_aa: CASSPGGSSPLHF
cdr3_nt: TGTGCCAGTAGCCCAGGGGGAAGCTCACCCCTCCACTTT
j_call: TRBJ1-6
v_call: TRBV19
clone_size: .
d_call: TRBD1

cdr3_aa: CASSLYQGRETQYF
cdr3_nt: TGTGCCAGCAGTTTATATCAGGGGAGAGAGACCCAGTACTTC
j_call: TRBJ2-5
v_call: TRBV27
clone_size: once
d_call: .

cdr3_aa: CASSFVRDSYGYTF
cdr3_nt: TGTGCCAGCAGCTTCGTCCGGGACAGCTATGGCTACACCTTC
j_call: TRBJ1-2
v_call: TRBV7-2
clone_size: .
d_call: TRBD1

cdr3_aa: CASSARNTEAFF
cdr3_nt: TGTGCCAGCAGCGCCAGAAACACTGAAGCTTTCTTT
j_call: TRBJ1-1
v_call: TRBV7-9
clone_size: .
d_call: .

cdr3_aa: CASSVATGGPDTQYF
cdr3_nt: TGTGCCAGCAGCGTAGCTACGGGTGGCCCAGATACGCAGTATTTT
j_call: TRBJ2-3
v_call: TRBV9
clone_size: .
d_call: .

cdr3_aa: CASSLGTGGWTDTQYF
cdr3_nt: TGTGCCAGCAGCCTCGGGACAGGGGGCTGGACAGATACGCAGTATTTT
j_call: TRBJ2-3
v_call: TRBV6-6
clone_size: once
d_call: TRBD1

cdr3_aa: CAITSGGSNTGELFF
cdr3_nt: TGTGCCATCACTAGCGGGGGTTCAAACACCGGGGAGCTGTTTTTT
j_call: TRBJ2-2
v_call: TRBV10-3
clone_size: .
d_call: TRBD2

cdr3_aa: CASSSVVTGNTEAFF
cdr3_nt: TGTGCCAGCAGCTCCGTAGTGACAGGGAACACTGAAGCTTTCTTT
j_call: TRBJ1-1
v_call: TRBV11-2
clone_size: .
d_call: .

cdr3_aa: CASSLVSGDAYEQYF
cdr3_nt: TGTGCCAGCAGCTTAGTTAGCGGGGACGCCTACGAGCAGTACTTC
j_call: TRBJ2-7
v_call: TRBV7-6
clone_size: .
d_call: TRBD2

cdr3_aa: CAWSVDRGYGYTF
cdr3_nt: TGTGCCTGGAGCGTCGATCGGGGTTATGGCTACACCTTC
j_call: TRBJ1-2
v_call: TRBV30
clone_size: many
d_call: .

cdr3_aa: CASSPGGTPGYNEQFF
cdr3_nt: TGTGCCAGCAGCCCTGGGGGGACGCCGGGGTACAATGAGCAGTTCTTC
j_call: TRBJ2-1
v_call: TRBV7-2
clone_size: few
d_call: .

cdr3_aa: CAISEWAGGLDTQYF
cdr3_nt: TGTGCCATCAGTGAGTGGGCGGGGGGATTAGATACGCAGTATTTT
j_call: TRBJ2-3
v_call: TRBV10-3
clone_size: once
d_call: TRBD2

cdr3_aa: CASSATGGVTDTQYF
cdr3_nt: TGCGCCAGCAGCGCTACAGGGGGAGTTACAGATACGCAGTATTTT
j_call: TRBJ2-3
v_call: TRBV4-3
clone_size: once
d_call: TRBD1

cdr3_aa: CASSLRGDEQFF
cdr3_nt: TGTGCCAGCAGTTTAAGGGGCGATGAGCAGTTCTTC
j_call: TRBJ2-1
v_call: TRBV28
clone_size: few
d_call: .

cdr3_aa: CASSQVHSRNEKLFF
cdr3_nt: TGTGCCAGCAGCCAAGTCCATAGCCGTAATGAAAAACTGTTTTTT
j_call: TRBJ1-4
v_call: TRBV14
clone_size: .
d_call: .

cdr3_aa: CSVSGGGGYEQYF
cdr3_nt: TGCAGCGTTTCAGGAGGCGGAGGCTACGAGCAGTACTTC
j_call: TRBJ2-7
v_call: TRBV29-1
clone_size: .
d_call: .

cdr3_aa: CASSQDRNRVYGYTF
cdr3_nt: TGCGCCAGCAGCCAAGATAGGAACAGGGTCTATGGCTACACCTTC
j_call: TRBJ1-2
v_call: TRBV4-1
clone_size: .
d_call: .

cdr3_aa: CASSRTQWANQPQHF
cdr3_nt: TGTGCCAGCAGTAGGACACAATGGGCCAATCAGCCCCAGCATTTT
j_call: TRBJ1-5
v_call: TRBV6-5
clone_size: .
d_call: .

cdr3_aa: CASSLGAAGANVLTF
cdr3_nt: TGCGCCAGCAGCTTGGGAGCGGCTGGGGCCAACGTCCTGACTTTC
j_call: TRBJ2-6
v_call: TRBV5-1
clone_size: .
d_call: .

cdr3_aa: CASSLYRGAYEQYF
cdr3_nt: TGTGCCAGCAGTTTATACAGGGGAGCCTACGAGCAGTACTTC
j_call: TRBJ2-7
v_call: TRBV27
clone_size: .
d_call: TRBD1

cdr3_aa: CATSRGGTGALSNQPQHF
cdr3_nt: TGTGCCACCAGCAGGGGGGGGACAGGAGCTTTGAGCAATCAGCCCCAGCATTTT
j_call: TRBJ1-5
v_call: TRBV15
clone_size: few
d_call: TRBD1

cdr3_aa: CASSYAETQYF
cdr3_nt: TGTGCCAGCAGTTACGCGGAGACCCAGTACTTC
j_call: TRBJ2-5
v_call: TRBV6-6
clone_size: once
d_call: .

cdr3_aa: CASSGQNTGELFF
cdr3_nt: TGTGCCAGCTCGGGACAGAACACCGGGGAGCTGTTTTTT
j_call: TRBJ2-2
v_call: TRBV2
clone_size: .
d_call: .

cdr3_aa: CASSPAADTQYF
cdr3_nt: TGTGCCAGCTCACCCGCGGCAGATACGCAGTATTTT
j_call: TRBJ2-3
v_call: TRBV18
clone_size: .
d_call: .

cdr3_aa: CASSFGGNNQPQHF
cdr3_nt: TGTGCCAGCAGCTTCGGGGGGAACAATCAGCCCCAGCATTTT
j_call: TRBJ1-5
v_call: TRBV7-9
clone_size: once
d_call: .

cdr3_aa: CASRAFSGNTIYF
cdr3_nt: TGTGCCAGCAGAGCCTTCTCTGGAAACACCATATATTTT
j_call: TRBJ1-3
v_call: TRBV9
clone_size: .
d_call: .

cdr3_aa: CASSDLEGVGNQPQHF
cdr3_nt: TGTGCCAGCAGTGATTTAGAAGGGGTAGGCAATCAGCCCCAGCATTTT
j_call: TRBJ1-5
v_call: TRBV2
clone_size: few
d_call: .

cdr3_aa: CASSESSETQYF
cdr3_nt: TGTGCCAGCAGTGAATCATCAGAGACCCAGTACTTC
j_call: TRBJ2-5
v_call: TRBV2
clone_size: .
d_call: .

cdr3_aa: CASSPGSAQHF
cdr3_nt: TGTGCCAGCTCGCCGGGGTCGGCCCAGCATTTT
j_call: TRBJ1-5
v_call: TRBV6-1
clone_size: few
d_call: .

cdr3_aa: CASSETTVLSSYEQYF
cdr3_nt: TGTGCCAGCAGTGAAACGACAGTTTTAAGCTCCTACGAGCAGTACTTC
j_call: TRBJ2-7
v_call: TRBV25-1
clone_size: .
d_call: .

cdr3_aa: CASCAGTGDYGGETQYF
cdr3_nt: TGCGCCAGCTGCGCCGGGACAGGGGATTATGGCGGCGAGACCCAGTACTTC
j_call: TRBJ2-5
v_call: TRBV5-1
clone_size: .
d_call: TRBD1

cdr3_aa: CASSFGGSNEKLFF
cdr3_nt: TGTGCCAGCAGTTTTGGGGGGAGTAATGAAAAACTGTTTTTT
j_call: TRBJ1-4
v_call: TRBV27
clone_size: .
d_call: .

cdr3_aa: CASSPGGFYEQYF
cdr3_nt: TGTGCCAGCAGCCCAGGTGGATTCTACGAGCAGTACTTC
j_call: TRBJ2-7
v_call: TRBV7-6
clone_size: few
d_call: .